These 26 T cell receptor beta chains share one sample of origin, sequenced in a study of regulatory dendritic cells for organ transplantation. TCRdb keeps only in-frame clones here, not all; method: immunoSEQ multiplex PCR. The table shows tens of thousands of clones, with approximately 82% occurring only once. Sequencing used naive CD8+ T cells from blood. Subset: CD45RA+ naive T cells. Every receptor here comes from a human donor in good health.

The rearrangement uses TRBV6-6 and TRBJ1-1, with TRBD1 as a possible D gene (5 bases). The germline CDR1 and CDR2 sequences are MNHNY and SVGAGI (reference sequence). This CDR3 contains 13 residues. V shed 2 bases and J shed 4 bases, with 8 bases lying between them. The CDR3: CASSYPQGTEAFF. In DNA form, the CDR3 reads TGTGCCAGCAGTTACCCCCAGGGCACTGAAGCTTTCTTT.

The chain recombines TRBV9 with TRBJ2-7, with 8 bases identical to TRBD2. The V gene's germline CDR1 is SGDLS and CDR2 YYNGEE. V lost 0 bases to trimming and J lost 1 base; unmatched junction nucleotides: 3. This CDR3 contains 15 residues. This chain's CDR3 is CASSVAASGSYEQYF. Here the CDR3 DNA reads TGTGCCAGCAGCGTAGCGGCTAGCGGGTCCTACGAGCAGTACTTC. Filled out from reference TRBV9 and TRBJ2-7, the complete variable domain reads DSGVTQTPKHLITATGQRVTLRCSPRSGDLSVYWYQQSLDQGLQFLIQYYNGEERAKGNILERFSAQQFPDLHSELNLSSLELGDSALYFCASSVAASGSYEQYFGPGTRLTVT.

The sample holds one count of this clone. The chain has TRBV27 and TRBJ1-5; maybe TRBD1 (5 bases). Germline V gene lookup returns CDR1 MNHEY and CDR2 SMNVEV (reference sequence). This CDR3 has 14 amino acids. Between the trimmed V and J ends, which lost 7 bases and 0 bases, there was a span of 10 bases. Here the CDR3 DNA reads TGTGCCAGCAAAGACAGCAATAGCAATCAGCCCCAGCATTTT. Translated: CASKDSNSNQPQHF.

The sample holds one count of this clone. The chain recombines TRBV11-2 with TRBJ2-1, with D possibly TRBD1 on 5 matching bases. This CDR3 has 17 amino acids. CDR1 and CDR2 from the germline V gene are SGHAT and FQNNGV. The V and J ends lost 5 bases and 5 bases respectively, with 22 bases between them. The CDR3 nucleotides are TGTGCCAGCAGCCTTTTTGTAGGACAAGTCCACAACAATGAGCAGTTCTTC. This encodes CASSLFVGQVHNNEQFF.

As DNA, the CDR3 is TGTGCCAGCAGCTTGACTAGCGGGGGGACCGCGAGCACAGATACGCAGTATTTT. Protein: CASSLTSGGTASTDTQYF. The chain employs TRBV7-9 and TRBJ2-3; 13 positions agree with TRBD2. The J segment lost 0 bases and the V segment lost 3 bases, leaving 6 bases of the junction unmatched. Germline-derived CDR1 and CDR2 are SEHNR and FQNEAQ (reference sequence). There are 18 residues in the CDR3.

V gene TRBV6-5 combines with J gene TRBJ2-5; TRBD2 matches at 7 bases. V gave up 0 bases and J gave up 4 bases; unmatched junction bases: 2. The CDR3 consists of 14 residues. The germline V gene encodes CDR1 MNHEY and CDR2 SVGAGI. The CDR3: CASSYSGGGETQYF. The CDR3, as DNA: TGTGCCAGCAGTTACTCTGGGGGGGGAGAGACCCAGTACTTC.

The chain combines TRBV9 with TRBJ2-7; 9 positions match TRBD1. V shed 4 bases and J 3 bases; nucleotides not matched to a gene: 14. Per germline, CDR1 SGDLS and CDR2 YYNGEE. This CDR3 has 17 amino acids. CDR3 in amino acids: CASSFSETGQGLYEQYF. For the CDR3, the DNA is TGTGCCAGCAGCTTTTCCGAGACGGGACAGGGCCTCTACGAGCAGTACTTC.

The V and J genes are TRBV9 and TRBJ1-4; D gene uncertain. This CDR3 is 13 amino acids long. The germline gives CDR1 SGDLS, CDR2 YYNGEE. The V gene lost 0 bases and the J gene lost 8 bases, with 8 bases spanning the gap. The CDR3 DNA reads as TGTGCCAGCAGCGTAGAGGGCGGGGAAAAACTGTTTTTT. It codes for CASSVEGGEKLFF.

This chain's CDR3 is CASSQETGVLETQYF. The CDR3 region has the DNA TGTGCCAGCAGCCAAGAGACGGGGGTTTTAGAGACCCAGTACTTC. V usage is TRBV4-2 and J usage is TRBJ2-5, with D maybe TRBD2 (6 bases). The CDR3 extends over 15 amino acids. From germline, CDR1 is LGHNA and CDR2 YNFKEQ. Trimming cost V 0 bases and J 4 bases, with 12 bases left between them.

The chain joins TRBV7-8 to TRBJ2-7, with 9 bases matching TRBD1. Germline lookup yields CDR1 SGHVS and CDR2 FQNEAQ. The CDR3 spans 14 residues. J gave up 2 bases and V 4 bases, and 3 bases lay outside the gene matches. For the CDR3, the DNA is TGTGCCAGCAGCTCCCGGGACAGGGCCTACGAGCAGTACTTC. Translating it yields CASSSRDRAYEQYF.

The chain couples TRBV5-6 to TRBJ2-1; no reliable D call. The CDR3 extends over 11 amino acids. V lost 2 bases and J lost 7, with 4 bases in between. Germline CDR1 reads SGHDT; CDR2 reads YYEEEE. CDR3 protein: CASSFLNEQFF. The CDR3 DNA sequence: TGTGCCAGCAGCTTTTTAAATGAGCAGTTCTTC.

V usage is TRBV7-9 and J usage is TRBJ1-4; no clear D gene. CDR1 and CDR2 (germline): SEHNR, FQNEAQ (reference sequence). The V gene lost 7 bases and the J gene lost 8 bases, with 8 bases spanning the gap. There are 11 residues in the CDR3. The CDR3 protein is CASISEEKLFF. CDR3 nucleotides: TGTGCCAGCATCAGCGAGGAAAAACTGTTTTTT.

The chain joins TRBV13 to TRBJ2-1; 10 bases agree with TRBD2. J lost 7 bases, V lost 3 bases, and 0 bases had no gene match. Germline-derived CDR1 and CDR2 are PRHDT and FYEKMQ (reference sequence). The CDR3 has 13 amino acids. The CDR3 DNA follows: TGTGCCAGCAGCTTGACTAGCGGGAATGAGCAGTTCTTC. It yields the protein CASSLTSGNEQFF.

This clone was detected only a few times. The V and J genes are TRBV11-2 and TRBJ2-7; 9 bases fit TRBD1. The CDR3 consists of 15 residues. Trimming took 4 bases from V and 2 from J; bases not matched to a gene: 6. CDR1 is SGHAT and CDR2 is FQNNGV in the germline V gene. Here the CDR3 DNA reads TGTGCCAGCAGCTCCGGACAGGGGAGAGCCTACGAGCAGTACTTC. Protein sequence: CASSSGQGRAYEQYF.

This chain links TRBV5-5 with TRBJ2-5; 10 bases fit TRBD2. Looked up from germline, CDR1 is SGHKS and CDR2 is YYEKEE (reference sequence). J gave up 3 bases and V 4 bases, and 6 bases lay outside the gene matches. This CDR3 is 15 amino acids long. CDR3 amino acids: CASSGGLALKETQYF. The DNA of the CDR3 is TGTGCCAGCAGCGGGGGACTAGCGCTAAAAGAGACCCAGTACTTC.

The rearrangement uses TRBV7-8 and TRBJ2-5, with D possibly TRBD1 on 8 matching bases. The CDR3 has 16 amino acids. Between the trimmed V and J ends, which lost 5 bases and 2 bases, there was a span of 18 bases. Germline V gene sequence: CDR1 SGHVS, CDR2 FQNEAQ. CDR3 in amino acids: CASSLLTGEGQETQYF. CDR3 coding DNA: TGTGCCAGCAGCCTGTTGACAGGGGAGGGGCAAGAGACCCAGTACTTC.

CDR3 sequence reads: CASGGGTRNQPQHF. For the CDR3, the DNA is TGTGCCAGTGGGGGGGGGACTCGCAATCAGCCCCAGCATTTT. This chain joins TRBV19 and TRBJ1-5; maybe TRBD1 (5 bases). This CDR3 is 14 amino acids long. Trimming took off 8 bases at V and 2 bases at J, with 13 bases between the two ends. From germline, CDR1 is LNHDA and CDR2 SQIVND (reference sequence). Full variable domain (rest looked up from reference TRBV19 and TRBJ1-5): DGGITQSPKYLFRKEGQNVTLSCEQNLNHDAMYWYRQDPGQGLRLIYYSQIVNDFQKGDIAEGYSVSREKKESFPLTVTSAQKNPTAFYLCASGGGTRNQPQHFGDGTRLSIL.

The chain carries TRBV7-6 and TRBJ2-7, with D maybe TRBD2 (6 bases). The CDR3 covers 16 residues. Trimming took off 5 bases at V and 1 base at J, with 18 bases between the two ends. The V gene's germline CDR1 is SGHVS and CDR2 FNYEAQ. In nucleotides, the CDR3 is TGTGCCAGCAGCCACCCTACTGCGGGAATTTCCTACGAGCAGTACTTC. Protein product: CASSHPTAGISYEQYF.

The chain uses TRBV14 and TRBJ2-7; D unresolved. Germline V gives CDR1 SGHDN, CDR2 FVKESK. This CDR3 contains 13 residues. V was clipped by 8 bases and J by 0 bases, with 11 bases between them. The CDR3 DNA reads TGTGCCAGCGCAGGCCTCCTCTCCTACGAGCAGTACTTC. It translates to CASAGLLSYEQYF.

The chain links TRBV19 to TRBJ2-2; D unclear. The CDR3 length is 16 residues. Germline loops: CDR1 LNHDA, CDR2 SQIVND (reference sequence). V lost 0 bases to trimming and J lost 6 bases, with 14 bases between them. CDR3 protein: CASSIDLGDFSGELFF. CDR3 coding DNA: TGTGCCAGTAGTATAGACCTCGGCGACTTCTCCGGGGAGCTGTTTTTT.

This chain links TRBV11-2 with TRBJ1-1, with 9 bases identical to TRBD1. This CDR3 has 14 amino acids. Germline-derived CDR1 and CDR2 are SGHAT and FQNNGV. Trimming took 6 bases from V and 4 from J; bases not matched to a gene: 6. This chain's CDR3 is CASRHTGGGTEAFF. CDR3 nucleotides: TGTGCCAGCAGACACACAGGGGGCGGCACTGAAGCTTTCTTT.

The chain recombines TRBV6-1 with TRBJ1-1; 7 bases map to TRBD1. Unmatched junction bases numbered 12, after V lost 1 base and J lost 10 bases. The length of the CDR3 is 15 residues. Looked up from germline, CDR1 is MNHNS and CDR2 is SASEGT. CDR3 nucleotide sequence: TGTGCCAGCAGTGAAGAGGGTTGGGACAGTACTCTAGCTTTCTTT. Its translation is CASSEEGWDSTLAFF.

This chain links TRBV29-1 with TRBJ2-1, with 7 bases identical to TRBD2. The CDR3 loop spans 14 amino acids. Germline V CDR1 and CDR2: SQVTM, ANQGSEA. Trimming cost V 3 bases and J 6 bases; bases outside gene matches: 8. The CDR3 region has the DNA TGCAGCGTTGATGGGACTATAAACGCCAATGAGCAGTTCTTC. Translation: CSVDGTINANEQFF.

The CDR3 protein is CASSLEHRGIGTEAFF. The CDR3 DNA sequence: TGTGCCAGCAGCTTGGAGCACAGGGGGATTGGCACTGAAGCTTTCTTT. The J gene is TRBJ1-1, the V gene TRBV5-6, with 8 bases that match TRBD1. CDR1 SGHDT and CDR2 YYEEEE come from the germline V gene. The V gene end was trimmed by 0 bases and the J gene end by 4 bases; junction bases not matched to a gene: 8. The CDR3 length is 16 residues. Full variable domain (remainder filled in from reference TRBV5-6 and TRBJ1-1): DAGVTQSPTHLIKTRGQQVTLRCSPKSGHDTVSWYQQALGQGPQFIFQYYEEEERQRGNFPDRFSGHQFPNYSSELNVNALLLGDSALYLCASSLEHRGIGTEAFFGQGTRLTVV.

The table lists this clone with a count of one. DNA for the CDR3: TGTGCCCTATGGGACAGGGGCAAATACGAGCAGTACTTC. Its protein product is CALWDRGKYEQYF. The gene calls are TRBV19 and TRBJ2-7; TRBD1 matches 10 bases. The V and J ends lost 11 bases and 4 bases, in that order; junction bases with no gene match: 8. CDR1 and CDR2 (germline): LNHDA, SQIVND (reference sequence). The length of the CDR3 is 13 residues.

V usage is TRBV19 and J usage is TRBJ1-5; perhaps TRBD1 as D (5 bases). Germline V gene sequence: CDR1 LNHDA, CDR2 SQIVND (reference sequence). The CDR3 runs 15 residues. Trimming stripped 3 bases from V and 3 bases from J, with 12 bases between. CDR3 loop: CASSMTDTPNQPQHF. CDR3 DNA: TGTGCCAGTAGTATGACAGATACCCCCAATCAGCCCCAGCATTTT.